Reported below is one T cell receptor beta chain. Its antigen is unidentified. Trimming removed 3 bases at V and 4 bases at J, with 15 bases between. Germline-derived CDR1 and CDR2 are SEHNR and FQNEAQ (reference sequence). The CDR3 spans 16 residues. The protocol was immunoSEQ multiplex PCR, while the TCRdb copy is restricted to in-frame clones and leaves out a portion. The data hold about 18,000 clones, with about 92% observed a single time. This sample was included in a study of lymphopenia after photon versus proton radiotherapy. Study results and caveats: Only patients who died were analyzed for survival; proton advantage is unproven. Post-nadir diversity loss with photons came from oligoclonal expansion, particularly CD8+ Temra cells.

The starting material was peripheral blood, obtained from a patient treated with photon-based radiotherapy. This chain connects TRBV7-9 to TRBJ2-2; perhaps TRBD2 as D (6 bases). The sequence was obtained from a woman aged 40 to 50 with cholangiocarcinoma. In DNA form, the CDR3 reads TGTGCCAGCAGCTTCCACGGGGGAGTTCTCACCGGGGAGCTGTTTTTT. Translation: CASSFHGGVLTGELFF.